This entry lists 12 T cell receptor beta chains sequenced from one sample in a study of Ad26.COV2.S vaccination and SARS-CoV-2 variants. Documented treatment: about 20 received Ad26.COV2.S at low or high dose, single or two shots; 5 received placebo; per-sample allocation not given. Material that was analyzed had been drawn on day 63 after the first vaccine or placebo injection. Assay: immunoSEQ multiplex PCR; the TCRdb copy retains only in-frame clones and omits some. The data hold around 300,000 clones, with 75% to 90% observed a single time. This specimen consisted of peripheral blood, obtained in a trial of Ad26.COV2.S vaccine versus placebo. The receptor set was obtained from a person between 18 and 65 years old who received the Ad26.COV2.S COVID-19 vaccine or a placebo.

This chain links TRBV24-1 with TRBJ2-5; 8 nucleotides agree with TRBD1. The J segment lost 2 bases and the V segment lost 5 bases, leaving 9 bases of the junction unmatched. Germline-derived CDR1 and CDR2 are KGHDR and SFDVKD. The CDR3 loop spans 16 amino acids. CDR3 loop: CATSVVTQGDQETQYF. The CDR3, as DNA: TGTGCCACCAGTGTCGTGACACAGGGGGATCAAGAGACCCAGTACTTC.

V usage is TRBV9 and J usage is TRBJ2-2, with 10 bases identical to TRBD2. Germline CDR1 and CDR2: SGDLS and YYNGEE. J lost 4 bases, V lost 0 bases, and 9 bases had no gene match. This CDR3 region has 18 residues. The CDR3, as DNA: TGTGCCAGCAGCGTAGCTCCCTCTAGCGGGGGCAGCACCGGGGAGCTGTTTTTT. It is translated as CASSVAPSSGGSTGELFF.

V and J are TRBV7-2 and TRBJ2-1; TRBD2 is a possible D gene (6 bases). The CDR3 extends over 13 amino acids. Germline V gene data show CDR1 as SGHTA and CDR2 as FQGNSA. Deletions cut 6 bases from V and 8 bases from J, with 14 bases between. This CDR3 is CASRTSLHDEQFF. CDR3 in DNA: TGTGCCAGCAGGACTAGTCTTCACGATGAGCAGTTCTTC.

The rearrangement uses TRBV9 and TRBJ2-2; possibly TRBD1 for D (5 bases). The CDR3 sequence is 14 residues long. Germline V gene data show CDR1 as SGDLS and CDR2 as YYNGEE. With 5 bases removed from V and 4 bases from J, the gap between germline ends came to 12 bases. CDR3 nucleotides: TGTGCCAGCAGTAGGGGCCTCGGCACCGGGGAGCTGTTTTTT. Amino acids: CASSRGLGTGELFF.

The chain is built from TRBV11-2 and TRBJ2-1, with 9 bases that match TRBD2. The CDR3 is 16 residues long. V lost 2 bases, J lost 3 bases, and 5 bases stayed unmatched. Germline V gene data show CDR1 as SGHAT and CDR2 as FQNNGV. The CDR3, as DNA: TGTGCCAGCAGCTTAATAGCGGGGGCGAACTACAATGAGCAGTTCTTC. Its translation is CASSLIAGANYNEQFF.

V usage is TRBV7-9 and J usage is TRBJ2-7; 9 bases match TRBD1. CDR1 and CDR2 (germline): SEHNR, FQNEAQ (reference sequence). With 5 bases clipped from V and 1 base from J, the junction kept 15 bases outside the gene matches. The CDR3 sequence is 18 residues long. CDR3 nucleotide sequence: TGTGCCAGCAGCCCCGCAGCCACGGGACAGGGTTTTTCCTACGAGCAGTACTTC. It is translated as CASSPAATGQGFSYEQYF.

The rearrangement uses TRBV6-1 and TRBJ1-2; 11 bases map to TRBD1. The trim removed 0 bases at V and 6 bases at J, leaving 3 bases unmatched. The CDR3 is 15 residues long. Germline assignment: CDR1 MNHNS and CDR2 SASEGT. CDR3 loop: CASSEAGQGVNGYTF. CDR3 DNA sequence: TGTGCCAGCAGTGAAGCGGGACAGGGGGTAAATGGCTACACCTTC.

This clone appeared a few times. This chain joins TRBV5-8 and TRBJ2-5, with a weak D call TRBD2 (5 bases). CDR3 length equals 15 residues. Trimming cost V 4 bases and J 0 bases, with 13 bases left between them. Germline V gene sequence: CDR1 SGHTS, CDR2 YDEGEE. CDR3 protein: CASSPGGSYQETQYF. In nucleotides, the CDR3 is TGTGCCAGCAGCCCTGGTGGGAGTTACCAAGAGACCCAGTACTTC.

This clone was observed a few times. The chain is built from TRBV9 and TRBJ1-2, with 7 bases identical to TRBD1. Per the germline V gene, CDR1 is SGDLS and CDR2 is YYNGEE. This CDR3 region has 14 residues. The trim removed 2 bases at V and 3 bases at J, leaving 4 bases unmatched. CDR3 sequence: CASSVDTGDYGYTF. The CDR3 nucleotides read TGTGCCAGCAGCGTTGATACAGGGGACTATGGCTACACCTTC.

J is TRBJ1-1 and V is TRBV30; D unclear. V dropped 5 bases and J dropped 4 bases, with 14 bases sitting between them. This CDR3 is built from 13 residues. CDR1 GTSNPN and CDR2 SVGIG come from the germline V gene (reference sequence). DNA for the CDR3: TGTGCCTGGCAAATGGACTTTAGCACTGAAGCTTTCTTT. It is translated as CAWQMDFSTEAFF.

The rearrangement uses TRBV5-1 and TRBJ1-1; 7 bases are a match to TRBD1. The CDR3 extends over 14 amino acids. The junction had 9 bases not matched to a gene; V was cut back by 4 bases and J by 6 bases. Germline V CDR1 and CDR2: SGHRS, YFSETQ. The CDR3 protein is CASSQGQTGPEAFF. The CDR3, as DNA: TGCGCCAGCAGCCAGGGACAGACGGGACCTGAAGCTTTCTTT. Based on the CDR3 plus reference TRBV5-1 and TRBJ1-1, the full variable domain is KAGVTQTPRYLIKTRGQQVTLSCSPISGHRSVSWYQQTPGQGLQFLFEYFSETQRNKGNFPGRFSGRQFSNSRSEMNVSTLELGDSALYLCASSQGQTGPEAFFGQGTRLTVV.

The chain links TRBV4-3 to TRBJ1-1; D is uncertain. Deletions cut 0 bases from V and 0 bases from J, with 14 bases between. The CDR3 loop spans 17 amino acids. CDR1 and CDR2 from the germline V gene are LGHNA and YSLEER. CDR3 protein: CASSQESRAGMNTEAFF. For the CDR3, the DNA is TGCGCCAGCAGCCAAGAAAGTAGGGCGGGGATGAACACTGAAGCTTTCTTT.